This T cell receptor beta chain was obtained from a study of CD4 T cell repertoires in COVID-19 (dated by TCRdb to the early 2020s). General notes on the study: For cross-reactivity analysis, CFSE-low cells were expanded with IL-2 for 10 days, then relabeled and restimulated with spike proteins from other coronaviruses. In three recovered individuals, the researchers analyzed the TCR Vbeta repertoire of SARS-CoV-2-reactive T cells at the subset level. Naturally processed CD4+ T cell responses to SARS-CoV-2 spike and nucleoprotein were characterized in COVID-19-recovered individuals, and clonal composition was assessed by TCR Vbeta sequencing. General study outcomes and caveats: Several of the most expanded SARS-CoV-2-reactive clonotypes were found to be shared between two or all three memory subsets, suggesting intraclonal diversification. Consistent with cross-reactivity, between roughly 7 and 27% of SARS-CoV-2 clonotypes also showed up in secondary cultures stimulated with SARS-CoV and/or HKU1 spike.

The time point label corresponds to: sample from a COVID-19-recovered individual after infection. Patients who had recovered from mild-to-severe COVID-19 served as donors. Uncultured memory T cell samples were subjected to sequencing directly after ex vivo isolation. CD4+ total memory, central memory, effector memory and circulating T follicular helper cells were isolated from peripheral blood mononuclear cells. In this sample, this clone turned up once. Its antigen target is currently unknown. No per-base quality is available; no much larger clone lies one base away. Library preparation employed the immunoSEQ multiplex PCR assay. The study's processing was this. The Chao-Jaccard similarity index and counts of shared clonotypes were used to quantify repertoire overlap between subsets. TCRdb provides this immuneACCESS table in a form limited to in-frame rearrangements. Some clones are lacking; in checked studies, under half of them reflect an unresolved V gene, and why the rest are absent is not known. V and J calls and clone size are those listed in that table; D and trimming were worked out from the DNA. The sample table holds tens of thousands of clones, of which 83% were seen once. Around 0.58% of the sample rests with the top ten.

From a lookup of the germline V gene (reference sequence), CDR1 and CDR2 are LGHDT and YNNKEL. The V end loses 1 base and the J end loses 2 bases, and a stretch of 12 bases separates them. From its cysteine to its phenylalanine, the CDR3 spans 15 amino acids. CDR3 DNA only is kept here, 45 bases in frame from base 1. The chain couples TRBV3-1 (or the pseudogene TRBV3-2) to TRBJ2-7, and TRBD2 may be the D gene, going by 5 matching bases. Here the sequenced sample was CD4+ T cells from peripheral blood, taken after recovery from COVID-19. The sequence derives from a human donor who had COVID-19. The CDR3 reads CASSQGPSSPYEQYF. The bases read TGTGCCAGCAGCCAAGGACCTAGCAGCCCCTACGAGCAGTACTTC.